The clone carrying this T cell receptor beta chain was picked up many times. Its antigen remains unidentified. Some clones are missing from TCRdb's copy, which holds only in-frame ones; the method was immunoSEQ multiplex PCR. The sample counts about 12,000 clones, none seen once; the ten largest own roughly 7.2%. Peripheral blood was collected from the related graft donor on the marrow donation day. These data belong to a study of T cells after posttransplantation cyclophosphamide. CDR1 is GTSNPN, CDR2 SVGIG, per germline (reference sequence). This CDR3 contains 13 residues. V lost 3 bases and J 1 base, leaving 7 bases between the germline ends. Study findings and constraints: TRB clonality was highly associated with recipient CMV seropositivity and reactivation. Tissue-infiltrating T cells from skin or gut overlapped little with blood T cells.

The rearrangement uses TRBV30 and TRBJ2-1, with D tentatively TRBD1 (5 bases). Sequenced material: PBMCs. The receptor was derived from a woman aged 40 to 50 in good health, CMV-negative, and a related stem cell transplant donor. The chain's CDR3 is CAWSAGSYNEQFF. CDR3 DNA: TGTGCCTGGAGCGCAGGGTCCTACAATGAGCAGTTCTTC.